This T cell receptor beta chain was sequenced for a study of shared clonotypes between healthy human individuals. Findings and caveats of the study: Naive subsets typically showed greater estimated richness than memory subsets.

The investigators split CD4+ cells into a CD45RA+ naive subset and a CD45RA-negative memory subset. Points on this clone: Its target is not known.

The CDR3 totals 17 residues. The J segment lost 0 bases and the V segment lost 4 bases, leaving 5 bases of the junction unmatched. Germline CDR1 reads SEHNR; CDR2 reads FQNEAQ (reference sequence). The assay was immunoSEQ multiplex PCR, and TCRdb's table has in-frame clones only and misses some. This table holds 1,500,000 or so clones, 96% found once. The gene calls are TRBV7-9 and TRBJ2-3; 12 positions agree with TRBD2. The sequence was obtained from a man under 40 in good health. The sequenced sample was naive CD4+ T cells sorted from blood. Indicated subset: CD45RA+ positively selected. The CDR3 bases are TGTGCCAGCAGCTCGGGACTAGCGGGCACGAGCACAGATACGCAGTATTTT. It translates to CASSSGLAGTSTDTQYF. The variable domain in full, completed from reference TRBV7-9 and TRBJ2-3, reads DTGVSQNPRHKITKRGQNVTFRCDPISEHNRLYWYRQTLGQGPEFLTYFQNEAQLEKSRLLSDRFSAERPKGSFSTLEIQRTEQGDSAMYLCASSSGLAGTSTDTQYFGPGTRLTVL.